Below are 20 T cell receptor beta chains sequenced from a single sample in a study of T cells in Graves' hyperthyroidism and ophthalmopathy. RNA transcripts gave rise to amplified TCR beta CDR3 regions. During a first-round RT-PCR of the TCR CDR3, the HTBI primer set was used. TCRdb re-analysed the multiplex PCR reads in MiXCR, keeping a single row per CDR3 protein. The table has around 560,000 distinct CDR3 sequences, 16% seen once. Sequenced material: blood. These receptors all stem from a woman in her late teens or twenties with Graves' hyperthyroidism.

This clonotype showed up many times. The chain uses TRBV20-1 and TRBJ2-5, with 10 bases lining up with TRBD2. The CDR3 contains 13 residues. With 4 bases clipped from V and 5 bases from J, the junction kept 4 bases outside the gene matches. The germline gives CDR1 DFQATT, CDR2 SNEGSKA (reference sequence). CDR3 sequence: CSAMVLAGETQYF. In DNA form, the CDR3 reads TGCAGTGCTATGGTACTAGCGGGGGAGACCCAGTACTTC.

This clonotype was seen a handful of times. The chain combines TRBV9 with TRBJ2-3; D tentatively reads TRBD1 or TRBD2 (6 bases each). V was trimmed by 0 bases and J by 4 bases, leaving 12 bases between them. This CDR3 is built from 15 residues. Germline CDR1 SGDLS, CDR2 YYNGEE. The CDR3 DNA reads as TGTGCCAGCAGCGTAGGGTCCCGGGGGCCAGATACGCAGTATTTT. As protein: CASSVGSRGPDTQYF.

This clonotype was found many times. The rearrangement joins TRBV5-1 to TRBJ1-2, with 8 bases that match TRBD1. The CDR3 sequence is 15 residues long. In germline, CDR1 is SGHRS, CDR2 YFSETQ. Trimming at V came to 4 bases and at J to 8 bases, leaving 13 bases not matched to a gene. The CDR3 spells CASSPGTGSRVGYTF. The CDR3 nucleotides are TGCGCCAGCAGCCCTGGGACAGGATCTAGAGTGGGCTACACCTTC.

This clonotype was detected a few times. This chain uses TRBV4-3 with TRBJ2-5, with D perhaps matching TRBD1 (6 bases). In germline, CDR1 is LGHNA, CDR2 YSLEER. This CDR3 contains 16 residues. V was clipped by 0 bases and J by 5 bases, with 16 bases between them. The CDR3 DNA follows: TGCGCCAGCAGCCAAGATATTGGGGGCCCGGGGGAGACCCAGTACTTC. Protein product: CASSQDIGGPGETQYF.

This clonotype was counted a few times. V and J are TRBV6-1 and TRBJ1-1; a possible D gene is TRBD1 (6 bases). CDR3 length equals 15 residues. Trimming took off 8 bases at V and 4 bases at J, with 20 bases between the two ends. Germline CDR1 and CDR2: MNHNS and SASEGT. CDR3: CASYRVQDTFTEAFF. The CDR3 DNA sequence: TGTGCCAGCTACAGGGTTCAAGATACTTTCACTGAAGCTTTCTTT.

In its sample, this clonotype was seen a few times. V gene TRBV20-1 combines with J gene TRBJ2-3; 7 bases map to TRBD1. The length of the CDR3 is 14 residues. The J segment lost 4 bases and the V segment lost 8 bases, leaving 12 bases of the junction unmatched. Germline V gene data show CDR1 as DFQATT and CDR2 as SNEGSKA (reference sequence). In nucleotides, the CDR3 is TGCAGTCCCCGGGAAGGGGGCAGGTCAGATACGCAGTATTTT. This sequence encodes CSPREGGRSDTQYF.

A remark on this clonotype: At one end, the junction sequence differs from germline, possibly due to a read error. The V gene is TRBV3-1, the J gene TRBJ2-5, with TRBD2 as a possible D gene (7 bases). Germline CDR1 is LGHDT and CDR2 is YNNKEL (reference sequence). CDR3 length: 15 residues. As DNA, the CDR3 is TGTGCCAGCACCCAACGCGGGGGCTGGGGGGAGACCCAGTACTTC. This encodes CASTQRGGWGETQYF.

CDR3 sequence reads: CASSVSPGQGSLGSYNEQFF. The CDR3 DNA reads TGTGCCAGCAGTGTTTCTCCGGGACAGGGTTCGTTAGGATCATACAATGAGCAGTTCTTC. The V and J genes are TRBV25-1 and TRBJ2-1; 9 bases fit TRBD1. The junction had 20 bases not matched to a gene; V was cut back by 4 bases and J by 4 bases. Germline V gene lookup returns CDR1 MGHDK and CDR2 SYGVNS. CDR3 length equals 20 residues.

This clonotype came up many times. J is TRBJ2-5 and V is TRBV12-3 or TRBV12-4; 9 nucleotides line up with TRBD2. The CDR3 covers 13 residues. The V gene end was trimmed by 7 bases and the J gene end by 8 bases; junction bases not matched to a gene: 8. CDR3 coding DNA: TGTGCCAGCACCCCGGGACTAGCTACAACCCAGTACTTC. This encodes CASTPGLATTQYF.

This clonotype was detected only a few times. This rearrangement joins TRBV29-1 to TRBJ2-1; TRBD2 matches 7 bases. Germline CDR1 and CDR2: SQVTM and ANQGSEA. The CDR3 has 13 residues. V gave up 5 bases and J gave up 5 bases; unmatched junction bases: 6. The CDR3 DNA follows: TGCAGCGTTTCGCGGGGGACGAACAATGAGCAGTTCTTC. Its protein product is CSVSRGTNNEQFF.

This clonotype was counted many times. The V gene is TRBV7-9, the J gene TRBJ2-5; TRBD2 matches 7 bases. Germline V lookup: CDR1 SEHNR, CDR2 FQNEAQ (reference sequence). The CDR3 runs 12 residues. V shed 4 bases, J shed 10 bases, and the junction held 6 bases outside the gene matches. The CDR3 is CASSSTGGYQYF. The CDR3 bases are TGTGCCAGCAGCTCTACCGGGGGGTACCAGTACTTC.

The genes are TRBV6-1 and TRBJ1-1; 7 bases align to TRBD1. The V gene's germline CDR1 is MNHNS and CDR2 SASEGT. V was clipped by 5 bases and J by 5 bases; unmatched bases: 8. The CDR3 covers 14 residues. CDR3 bases: TGTGCCAGCAGTTCCCAAGACAGGGCTACTGAAGCTTTCTTT. Amino acid sequence: CASSSQDRATEAFF.

The table lists this clonotype with many counts. The rearrangement uses TRBV30 and TRBJ2-1; tentatively, D is TRBD2 (5 bases). Germline values: CDR1 GTSNPN, CDR2 SVGIG (reference sequence). Deletions cut 1 base from V and 10 bases from J, with 14 bases between. This CDR3 region has 13 residues. The CDR3 region is CAWSDDSSGEQFF. CDR3 DNA sequence: TGTGCCTGGAGTGACGACTCCTCGGGGGAGCAGTTCTTC.

J is TRBJ2-3 and V is TRBV29-1; either TRBD1 or TRBD2 may supply D (5 bases each). Germline V lookup: CDR1 SQVTM, CDR2 ANQGSEA. V was trimmed by 7 bases and J by 0 bases, leaving 11 bases between them. The CDR3 length is 13 residues. As DNA, the CDR3 is TGCAGCGCCACATGGGGGAGCACAGATACGCAGTATTTT. Amino acid sequence: CSATWGSTDTQYF.

The chain combines TRBV7-2 with TRBJ1-1; perhaps TRBD1 as D (5 bases). This CDR3 spans 16 amino acids. CDR1 and CDR2 (germline): SGHTA, FQGNSA. The ends were cut back, 2 bases at V and 4 bases at J, with 17 bases in the middle. The CDR3 is CASSLSRQPLSTEAFF. CDR3 nucleotide sequence: TGTGCCAGCAGCTTATCCCGACAGCCCCTATCCACTGAAGCTTTCTTT.

This clonotype was counted ten times or more. V is TRBV7-9 and J is TRBJ2-1; D ambiguous. Trimming shortened V by 6 bases and J by 6 bases, and 18 bases separated the two germline ends. The CDR3 totals 15 residues. Germline values: CDR1 SEHNR, CDR2 FQNEAQ (reference sequence). The CDR3 DNA sequence: TGTGCCAGCAGTTTCGGTCCCCTCAAAGGCAATGAGCAGTTCTTC. Translated, it gives CASSFGPLKGNEQFF. The full variable domain, with the rest looked up from reference TRBV7-9 and TRBJ2-1, is DTGVSQNPRHKITKRGQNVTFRCDPISEHNRLYWYRQTLGQGPEFLTYFQNEAQLEKSRLLSDRFSAERPKGSFSTLEIQRTEQGDSAMYLCASSFGPLKGNEQFFGPGTRLTVL.

This clonotype showed up just once. The gene calls are TRBV6-1 and TRBJ2-6, with D maybe TRBD2 (5 bases). Germline-derived CDR1 and CDR2 are MNHNS and SASEGT. The V gene lost 8 bases and the J gene lost 3 bases, with 17 bases spanning the gap. This CDR3 comprises 16 residues. The CDR3 DNA follows: TGTGCCAGCGAAAGAGGATCGGGGATTGGGGCCAACGTCCTGACTTTC. The encoded protein is CASERGSGIGANVLTF.

This chain connects TRBV12-3 or TRBV12-4 to TRBJ1-2; no reliable D call. The CDR3 covers 14 residues. Trimming took off 3 bases at V and 6 bases at J, with 14 bases between the two ends. CDR3 residues: CASSLGGREDGYTF. The DNA of the CDR3 is TGTGCCAGCAGTTTGGGAGGGCGGGAGGATGGCTACACCTTC.

This clonotype has at least ten counts. CDR3 protein: CASSQGGQNSPLHF. CDR3 sequence (DNA): TGTGCCAGCAGCCAAGGTGGCCAGAATTCACCCCTCCACTTT. The chain uses TRBV3-1 and TRBJ1-6; unclear D gene. The germline gives CDR1 LGHDT, CDR2 YNNKEL (reference sequence). The V end lost 1 base, the J end lost 7 bases, and 8 bases lay between the germline ends. This CDR3 has 14 residues.

This clonotype has ten or more counts. The chain carries TRBV7-2 and TRBJ2-3; D ambiguous. This CDR3 is 11 amino acids long. The germline V gene has CDR1 SGHTA and CDR2 FQGNSA. V was trimmed by 5 bases and J by 5 bases, leaving 5 bases between them. The CDR3 region is CASSNLDTQYF. CDR3 nucleotide sequence: TGTGCCAGCAGCAACCTAGATACGCAGTATTTT.